This T cell receptor (beta chain) appears in the sequencing data of a study of T cell repertoires in cytomegalovirus infection. This clonotype was detected only a few times. Its antigen is unidentified. MiXCR was run by TCRdb on the reads, yielding one entry per CDR3 protein. The sample yields fewer than 55,000 distinct CDR3 sequences, less than 20% seen once. Study conclusions and caveats: Public TCR beta family frequency separated CMV-and-HLA carriers, including in an independent cohort.

The CDR3 covers 18 residues. Losses at the gene ends were 6 bases for V and 0 bases for J; bases not matched to a gene: 13. Germline CDR1 and CDR2: SNHLY and FYNNEI. V and J are TRBV2 and TRBJ2-7; 11 bases agree with TRBD2. This material consisted of CD8+ T cells from cultured PBMCs, taken from culture after CMV antigen stimulation. The receptor comes from a human donor in good health (CMV status not recorded). Some clones in this sample may be carry-over from other donors' samples. The CDR3 nucleotides read TGTGCCAGCAGGCTAACTAGCGGGGGCGCCTTGGACTCCTACGAGCAGTACTTC. Its translation: CASRLTSGGALDSYEQYF. The full variable domain, with the rest looked up from reference TRBV2 and TRBJ2-7, is EPEVTQTPSHQVTQMGQEVILRCVPISNHLYFYWYRQILGQKVEFLVSFYNNEISEKSEIFDDQFSVERPDGSNFTLKIRSTKLEDSAMYFCASRLTSGGALDSYEQYFGPGTRLTVT.